The entry that follows covers one T cell receptor beta chain sequence. This record belongs to a study of cytomegalovirus exposure and HLA in healthy donors. Produced via immunoSEQ multiplex PCR; TCRdb's table is partial and in-frame only. The sample records 100,000 to 150,000 clones, approximately 95% being singletons. The TCR was taken from a man aged 18 to 29 in good health and CMV-seronegative. The source material was PBMCs.

The DNA of the CDR3 is TGTGCCAGCTCACCGCCCCGGGAGGCTTACAATGAGCAGTTCTTC. This gives the protein CASSPPREAYNEQFF. The rearrangement joins TRBV18 to TRBJ2-1; 7 positions match TRBD2. Germline V gene sequence: CDR1 KGHSH, CDR2 LQKENI. With 3 bases clipped from V and 4 bases from J, the junction kept 6 bases outside the gene matches. The CDR3 runs 15 residues.